This TCR beta chain comes out of a study of blood T cell repertoires in COVID-19. About the research overall: Acute and convalescent COVID-19 samples came from the United States, Italy and Spain. PBMCs, B-cell-depleted T cells, or T cells were the source of the cDNA or gDNA that made up the material.

The CDR3 has 16 amino acids. Germline CDR1 is SGHAT and CDR2 is FQDESV (reference sequence). V lost 2 bases, J lost 7 bases, and 18 bases lay in between. Libraries were prepared by immunoSEQ multiplex PCR; TCRdb keeps only in-frame clonotypes and omits some of them. The data contain 450,000 or so clones, around 90% of them singletons. Input material: peripheral blood. The origin of this receptor is a man younger than 35 with COVID-19, enrolled during active disease. The rearrangement joins TRBV11-1 to TRBJ2-4; D perhaps matches TRBD2 (6 bases). The CDR3 DNA follows: TGTGCCAGCAGCTTAACGCCCCCCGGGACTTTCAACATTCAGTACTTC. Amino acid sequence: CASSLTPPGTFNIQYF.